This T cell receptor beta chain was identified during a study of T-cell reconstitution after alpha-beta-depleted transplantation in children. Study-wide findings and caveats: One year after transplant, T-cell counts and diversity came mostly from newly produced T cells.

Preparation of the TCRbeta library involved a method that used unique molecular identifiers. TCRdb used MiXCR to reprocess the PCR reads, holding one entry per CDR3 protein. The top ten hold roughly 4.8% of the sample, which has 780,000 or so distinct CDR3 sequences, 16% seen once. On this clonotype: The antigen is not known.

Unmatched junction bases numbered 8, after V lost 1 base and J lost 7 bases. Germline CDR1 is LGHDT and CDR2 is YNNKEL (reference sequence). This CDR3 region has 16 residues. This material consisted of PBMCs, mostly from graft donor cells, taken 360 days after TCRalphabeta/CD19-depleted stem cell transplant. This receptor was identified in a male patient under 18 who had a stem cell transplant for acute lymphoblastic leukemia, so the T cells may come from the graft donor. This rearrangement joins TRBV3-1 to TRBJ2-1; TRBD2 aligns across 9 bases. CDR3 region: CASSQGGRGRENEQFF. The CDR3 coding sequence is TGTGCCAGCAGCCAAGGCGGTCGCGGGAGGGAAAATGAGCAGTTCTTC.